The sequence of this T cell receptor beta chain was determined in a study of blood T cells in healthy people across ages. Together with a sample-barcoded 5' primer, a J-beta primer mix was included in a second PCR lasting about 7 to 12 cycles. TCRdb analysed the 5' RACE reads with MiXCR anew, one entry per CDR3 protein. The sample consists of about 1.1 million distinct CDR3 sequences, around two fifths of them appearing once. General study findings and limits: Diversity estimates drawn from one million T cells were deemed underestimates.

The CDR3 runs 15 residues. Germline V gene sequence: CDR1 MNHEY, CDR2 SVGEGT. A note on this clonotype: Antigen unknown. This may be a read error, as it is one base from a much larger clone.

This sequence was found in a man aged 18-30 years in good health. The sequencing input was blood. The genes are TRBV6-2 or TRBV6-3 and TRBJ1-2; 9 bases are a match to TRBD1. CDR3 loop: CARSYPGTGLRGYTF. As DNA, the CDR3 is TGTGCCAGAAGTTATCCCGGGACAGGGCTTCGTGGCTACACCTTC.